Below, 26 T cell receptor beta chains from the same sample are listed, as sequenced in a study of technical replicates of blood from a few donors. The repertoire was sequenced with immunoSEQ multiplex PCR; TCRdb's copy has only in-frame clones and lacks some. The sample includes about 73,000 clones, more than 85% seen only once; the top ten take approximately 4.6%. Sequencing was performed on PBMCs. The receptors were gathered from a human donor in good health. Some clones in this sample may be carry-over from other donors' samples.

The gene calls are TRBV25-1 and TRBJ1-2, with D unclear. V shed 3 bases and J shed 1 base, with 6 bases lying between them. Germline V CDR1 and CDR2: MGHDK, SYGVNS. The CDR3 extends over 13 amino acids. The CDR3 DNA sequence: TGTGCCAGCAGTGATGAGAATAACTATGGCTACACCTTC. Residues: CASSDENNYGYTF.

This clone has a single count. The chain has TRBV9 and TRBJ1-6; the match to TRBD1 covers 10 bases. The germline V gene encodes CDR1 SGDLS and CDR2 YYNGEE. V gave up 3 bases and J gave up 9 bases; unmatched junction bases: 9. The CDR3 is made up of 16 amino acids. CDR3 in DNA: TGTGCCAGCAGCGCGGGACAGGGGTTATTGGGTTCACCCCTCCACTTT. Protein: CASSAGQGLLGSPLHF.

CDR3 bases: TGTGCCACCAGGGGTCTCGATCAGCCCCAGCATTTT. This encodes CATRGLDQPQHF. The genes are TRBV19 and TRBJ1-5; a weak D match, TRBD1 (6 bases). Deletions cut 10 bases from V and 5 bases from J, with 12 bases between. The germline gives CDR1 LNHDA, CDR2 SQIVND (reference sequence). The CDR3 extends over 12 amino acids.

V usage is TRBV4-1 and J usage is TRBJ1-2, with D hard to call. CDR3 length equals 15 residues. Germline CDR1 MGHRA, CDR2 YSYEKL. Between the trimmed V and J ends, which lost 0 bases and 5 bases, there was a span of 13 bases. CDR3 nucleotide sequence: TGCGCCAGCAGCCAAGATTTTGTGCAGCGGTATGGCTACACCTTC. This translates into CASSQDFVQRYGYTF.

The rearrangement uses TRBV5-1 and TRBJ2-2; maybe TRBD2 (8 bases). The germline CDR1 and CDR2 sequences are SGHRS and YFSETQ. The V end lost 5 bases, the J end lost 8 bases, and 16 bases lay between the germline ends. This CDR3 has 14 residues. The CDR3 is CASRKIAGQGELFF. The CDR3 DNA reads as TGCGCCAGCAGGAAGATAGCGGGACAGGGGGAGCTGTTTTTT.

The gene calls are TRBV7-9 and TRBJ1-2, with a weak D call TRBD1 (6 bases). The CDR3 runs to 14 residues. Germline V gives CDR1 SEHNR, CDR2 FQNEAQ (reference sequence). Trimming cost V 1 base and J 2 bases, with 8 bases left between them. In DNA form, the CDR3 reads TGTGCCAGCAGCTTAGATCAGGGGAACTATGGCTACACCTTC. Protein product: CASSLDQGNYGYTF.

The chain carries TRBV7-9 and TRBJ2-7; 10 bases fit TRBD2. V shed 1 base, J shed 3 bases, and the junction held 6 bases outside the gene matches. Looked up from germline, CDR1 is SEHNR and CDR2 is FQNEAQ (reference sequence). This CDR3 contains 16 residues. This CDR3 reads CASSLGSGLANYEQYF. CDR3 in DNA: TGTGCCAGCAGCTTAGGATCGGGACTAGCGAACTACGAGCAGTACTTC.

This sequence joins TRBV6-5 and TRBJ1-3; D gene unclear. The V and J ends lost 5 bases and 3 bases respectively, with 8 bases between them. CDR1 and CDR2 (germline): MNHEY, SVGAGI. The CDR3 contains 13 residues. CDR3 sequence reads: CASSRTVGNTIYF. In DNA, the CDR3 is TGTGCCAGCAGTCGTACAGTTGGAAACACCATATATTTT.

This chain joins TRBV6-6 and TRBJ2-7, with 9 bases fitting TRBD2. CDR3 length equals 14 residues. Germline CDR1 is MNHNY and CDR2 is SVGAGI (reference sequence). The J segment lost 6 bases and the V segment lost 5 bases, leaving 8 bases of the junction unmatched. The DNA of the CDR3 is TGTGCCAGCAGTGACGCGGGGGGGCCCCTCGAGCAGTACTTC. Translation: CASSDAGGPLEQYF.

Note on this clone: Germline is not matched at one junction end, which may reflect a read error. The CDR3 here is CASSDSTSGGTDTQYF. The DNA of the CDR3 is TGTGCCAGCAGTGACTCAACTAGCGGGGGAACAGATACGCAGTATTTT. The rearrangement links TRBV6-6 to TRBJ2-3; 11 bases line up with TRBD2. The CDR3 has 16 amino acids. Germline lookup yields CDR1 MNHNY and CDR2 SVGAGI (reference sequence).

DNA of the CDR3: TGTGCCAGCAGCTTCGGCACAGATACGCAGTATTTT. It is translated as CASSFGTDTQYF. V gene TRBV11-2 combines with J gene TRBJ2-3; no firm D call. The ends were cut back, 3 bases at V and 1 base at J, with 2 bases in the middle. This CDR3 contains 12 residues. Germline V gene lookup returns CDR1 SGHAT and CDR2 FQNNGV.

A note on this clone: At one boundary the junction diverges from the germline segment, which might be a read error. The CDR3 protein is CAWSGQGNSPLHF. The CDR3 region has the DNA TGTGCCTGGAGTGGACAGGGGAATTCTCCCCTCCACTTT. This chain uses TRBV30 with TRBJ1-6; 8 bases align to TRBD1. CDR1 is GTSNPN, CDR2 SVGIG, per germline (reference sequence). The CDR3 is 13 residues long. Full variable domain (rest looked up from reference TRBV30 and TRBJ1-6): SQTIHQWPATLVQPVGSPLSLECTVEGTSNPNLYWYRQAAGRGLQLLFYSVGIGQISSEVPQNLSASRPQDRQFILSSKKLLLSDSGFYLCAWSGQGNSPLHFGNGTRLTVT.

The chain uses TRBV6-6 and TRBJ1-2; 11 bases fit TRBD1. This CDR3 spans 13 amino acids. V gave up 8 bases and J gave up 6 bases; unmatched junction bases: 5. Per the germline V gene, CDR1 is MNHNY and CDR2 is SVGAGI (reference sequence). CDR3 residues: CASRDRGADGYTF. The CDR3 DNA is TGTGCCAGCCGGGACAGGGGGGCGGATGGCTACACCTTC.

This clone has just a few counts. The V and J genes are TRBV5-1 and TRBJ1-3, with D maybe TRBD1 (6 bases). Trimming cost V 4 bases and J 0 bases, with 8 bases left between them. This CDR3 is built from 14 residues. Looked up from germline, CDR1 is SGHRS and CDR2 is YFSETQ. CDR3 in amino acids: CASSPQGSGNTIYF. The CDR3 DNA reads as TGCGCCAGCAGCCCACAGGGCTCTGGAAACACCATATATTTT.

V gene TRBV7-2 combines with J gene TRBJ2-1, with 7 bases lining up with TRBD2. The germline CDR1 and CDR2 sequences are SGHTA and FQGNSA. The length of the CDR3 is 16 residues. J gave up 3 bases and V 1 base, and 6 bases lay outside the gene matches. CDR3 in amino acids: CASSLDGGSGYNEQFF. The CDR3 DNA follows: TGTGCCAGCAGCTTAGACGGCGGGAGCGGCTACAATGAGCAGTTCTTC. Together with reference TRBV7-2 and TRBJ2-1, the CDR3 gives the full variable domain: GAGVSQSPSNKVTEKGKDVELRCDPISGHTALYWYRQSLGQGLEFLIYFQGNSAPDKSGLPSDRFSAERTGGSVSTLTIQRTQQEDSAVYLCASSLDGGSGYNEQFFGPGTRLTVL.

This rearrangement joins TRBV4-3 to TRBJ2-5, with D possibly TRBD1 on 6 matching bases. V was cut by 5 bases and J by 5 bases, with 9 bases left in between. This CDR3 contains 12 residues. Germline CDR1 reads LGHNA; CDR2 reads YSLEER. The CDR3 DNA sequence: TGCGCCAGCAGCTTTCAGGGGGAGACCCAGTACTTC. Translating it yields CASSFQGETQYF.

The V gene is TRBV19, the J gene TRBJ2-1, with 10 positions matching TRBD2. The germline gives CDR1 LNHDA, CDR2 SQIVND (reference sequence). This CDR3 has 14 amino acids. J was trimmed by 4 bases and V by 5 bases; bases with no gene match: 2. CDR3 in amino acids: CASSRTSGYNEQFF. The CDR3 bases are TGTGCCAGTAGTCGGACTAGCGGTTACAATGAGCAGTTCTTC.

The J gene is TRBJ2-7, the V gene TRBV6-1; a possible D gene is TRBD2 (5 bases). Germline V gene sequence: CDR1 MNHNS, CDR2 SASEGT. This CDR3 has 14 residues. DNA for the CDR3: TGTGCGAGCGGAGAGGGATACTACTCCTACGAGCAGTACTTC. Translation gives CASGEGYYSYEQYF.

The chain joins TRBV10-3 to TRBJ1-2, with D tentatively TRBD1 (5 bases). V was pared by 3 bases and J by 5 bases, with 13 bases between. The germline V gene has CDR1 ENHRY and CDR2 SYGVKD. The CDR3 length is 14 residues. CDR3 loop: CAISDWGVGYGYTF. The CDR3 nucleotides are TGTGCCATCAGTGATTGGGGGGTTGGTTATGGCTACACCTTC.

V gene TRBV7-9 combines with J gene TRBJ2-5, with D possibly matching TRBD1 (5 bases). The V and J ends lost 2 bases and 0 bases respectively, with 7 bases between them. This CDR3 comprises 14 residues. CDR1 and CDR2 from the germline V gene are SEHNR and FQNEAQ (reference sequence). The CDR3 here is CASSLPTDQETQYF. CDR3 in DNA: TGTGCCAGCAGCTTACCGACAGACCAAGAGACCCAGTACTTC. The complete variable domain, with remaining parts taken from reference TRBV7-9 and TRBJ2-5, reads DTGVSQNPRHKITKRGQNVTFRCDPISEHNRLYWYRQTLGQGPEFLTYFQNEAQLEKSRLLSDRFSAERPKGSFSTLEIQRTEQGDSAMYLCASSLPTDQETQYFGPGTRLLVL.

The gene calls are TRBV5-1 and TRBJ2-1; D unclear. The germline V gene encodes CDR1 SGHRS and CDR2 YFSETQ. The CDR3 totals 12 residues. Trimming removed 5 bases at V and 8 bases at J, with 11 bases between. In DNA form, the CDR3 reads TGCGCCAGCAGACACATTGGGCATGAGCAGTTCTTC. It is translated as CASRHIGHEQFF.

Only a few counts were recorded for this clone. The chain carries TRBV18 and TRBJ1-6; 9 nucleotides align to TRBD1. Trimming at V came to 2 bases and at J to 10 bases, leaving 6 bases not matched to a gene. There are 15 residues in the CDR3. Germline loops: CDR1 KGHSH, CDR2 LQKENI. The CDR3 DNA reads as TGTGCCAGCTCACCAGAACAGGGGGCAGGATCACCCCTCCACTTT. Residues: CASSPEQGAGSPLHF.

The rearrangement joins TRBV6-1 to TRBJ1-5; D is possibly TRBD1 (6 bases). This CDR3 is 15 amino acids long. The germline V gene encodes CDR1 MNHNS and CDR2 SASEGT. Trimming took 7 bases from V and 0 from J, leaving 13 bases between them. The chain's CDR3 is CASMMDSDSNQPQHF. The CDR3 region has the DNA TGTGCCAGCATGATGGACAGTGATAGCAATCAGCCCCAGCATTTT.

The chain couples TRBV5-6 to TRBJ2-3; tentatively, D is TRBD2 (5 bases). The CDR3 extends over 18 amino acids. The V end was cut by 1 base, the J end by 0 bases, with 18 bases between. The germline V gene has CDR1 SGHDT and CDR2 YYEEEE. The CDR3 spells CASSLLISAAISTDTQYF. Here the CDR3 DNA reads TGTGCCAGCAGCTTGTTAATATCAGCGGCGATTAGCACAGATACGCAGTATTTT.

The V call is TRBV7-6, the J call TRBJ2-7; 9 positions agree with TRBD2. Germline V gene lookup returns CDR1 SGHVS and CDR2 FNYEAQ. The CDR3 has 10 residues. The V segment lost 11 bases and the J segment 7 bases; nucleotides outside the gene matches: 3. CDR3 coding DNA: TGTGCCCGCGCGGGGGGGGAGCAGTACTTC. Translated: CARAGGEQYF.

The chain recombines TRBV5-4 with TRBJ1-5; D is unresolved. This CDR3 region has 14 residues. V lost 4 bases, J lost 7 bases, and 15 bases lay in between. Germline V lookup: CDR1 SGHNT, CDR2 YYREEE (reference sequence). The CDR3 is CASSLPSREQPQHF. CDR3 bases: TGTGCCAGCAGCCTACCCTCCCGCGAACAGCCCCAGCATTTT.